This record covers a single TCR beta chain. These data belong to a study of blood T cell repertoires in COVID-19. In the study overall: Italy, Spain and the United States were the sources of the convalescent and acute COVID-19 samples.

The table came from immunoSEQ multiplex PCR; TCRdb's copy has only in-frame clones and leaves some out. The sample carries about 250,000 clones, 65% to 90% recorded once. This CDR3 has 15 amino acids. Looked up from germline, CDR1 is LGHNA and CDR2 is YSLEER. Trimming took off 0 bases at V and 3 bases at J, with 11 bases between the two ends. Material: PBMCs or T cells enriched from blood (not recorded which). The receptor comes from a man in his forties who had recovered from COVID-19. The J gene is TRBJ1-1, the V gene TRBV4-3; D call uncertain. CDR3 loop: CASSQDTGVDTEAFF. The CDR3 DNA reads TGCGCCAGCAGCCAAGATACCGGGGTCGACACTGAAGCTTTCTTT.